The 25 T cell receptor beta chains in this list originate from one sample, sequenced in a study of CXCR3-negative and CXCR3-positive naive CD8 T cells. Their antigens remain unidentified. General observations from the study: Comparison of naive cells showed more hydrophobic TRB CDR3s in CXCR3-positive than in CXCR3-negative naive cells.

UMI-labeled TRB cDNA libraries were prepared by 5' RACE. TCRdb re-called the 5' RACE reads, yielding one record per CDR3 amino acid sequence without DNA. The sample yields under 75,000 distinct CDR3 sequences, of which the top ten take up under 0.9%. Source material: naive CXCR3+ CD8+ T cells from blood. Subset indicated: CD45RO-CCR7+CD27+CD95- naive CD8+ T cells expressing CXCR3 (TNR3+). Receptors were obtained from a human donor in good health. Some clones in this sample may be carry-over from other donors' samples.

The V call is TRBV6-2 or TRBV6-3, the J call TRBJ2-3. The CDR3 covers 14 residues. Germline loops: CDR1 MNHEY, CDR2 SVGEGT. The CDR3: CASRTTEPTDTQYF.

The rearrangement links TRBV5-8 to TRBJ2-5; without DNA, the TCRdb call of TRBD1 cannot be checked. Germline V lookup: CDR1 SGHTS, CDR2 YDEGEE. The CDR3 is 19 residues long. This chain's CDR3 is CASSSQGAKTGKWQETQYF. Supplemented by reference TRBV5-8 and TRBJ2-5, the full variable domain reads EAGVTQSPTHLIKTRGQQATLRCSPISGHTSVYWYQQALGLGLQFLLWYDEGEERNRGNFPPRFSGRQFPNYSSELNVNALELEDSALYLCASSSQGAKTGKWQETQYFGPGTRLLVL.

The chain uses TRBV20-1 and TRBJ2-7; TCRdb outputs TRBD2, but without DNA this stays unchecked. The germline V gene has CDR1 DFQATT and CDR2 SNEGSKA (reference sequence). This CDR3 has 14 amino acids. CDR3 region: CSAKLVGGTYEQYF.

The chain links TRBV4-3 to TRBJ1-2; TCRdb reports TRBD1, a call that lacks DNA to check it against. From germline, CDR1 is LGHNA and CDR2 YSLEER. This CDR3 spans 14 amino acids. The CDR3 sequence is CASSQVRGWSDYTF.

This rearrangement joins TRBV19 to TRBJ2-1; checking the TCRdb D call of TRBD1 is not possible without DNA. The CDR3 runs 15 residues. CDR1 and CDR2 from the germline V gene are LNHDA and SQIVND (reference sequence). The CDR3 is CASSIPPAVYNEQFF.

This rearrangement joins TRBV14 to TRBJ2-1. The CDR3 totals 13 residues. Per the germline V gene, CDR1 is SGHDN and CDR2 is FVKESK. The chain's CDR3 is CASSQDSYNEQFF.

CDR3 sequence reads: CASSEWTGEGRNTEAFF. The chain employs TRBV25-1 and TRBJ1-1; absent DNA, TCRdb's TRBD1 call cannot be checked. The germline V gene encodes CDR1 MGHDK and CDR2 SYGVNS. The CDR3 spans 17 residues.

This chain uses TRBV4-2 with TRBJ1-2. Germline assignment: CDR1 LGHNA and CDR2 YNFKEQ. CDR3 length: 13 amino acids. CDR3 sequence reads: CASSLGIYYGYTF.

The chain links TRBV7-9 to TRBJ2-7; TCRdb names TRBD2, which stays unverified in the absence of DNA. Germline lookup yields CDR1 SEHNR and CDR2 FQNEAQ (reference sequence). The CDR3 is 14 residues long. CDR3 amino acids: CASSAFRGGYEQYF.

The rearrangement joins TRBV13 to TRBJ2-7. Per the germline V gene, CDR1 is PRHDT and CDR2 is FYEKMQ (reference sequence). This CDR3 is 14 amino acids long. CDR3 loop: CASSLVGGYYEQYF.

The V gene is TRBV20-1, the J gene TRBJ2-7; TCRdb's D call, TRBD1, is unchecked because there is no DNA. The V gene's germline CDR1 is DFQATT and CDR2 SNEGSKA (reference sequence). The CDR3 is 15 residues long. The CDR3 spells CSARPGTGGIYEQYF.

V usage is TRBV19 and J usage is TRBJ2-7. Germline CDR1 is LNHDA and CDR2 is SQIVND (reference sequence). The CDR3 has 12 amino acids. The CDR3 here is CASSIDGYEQYF.

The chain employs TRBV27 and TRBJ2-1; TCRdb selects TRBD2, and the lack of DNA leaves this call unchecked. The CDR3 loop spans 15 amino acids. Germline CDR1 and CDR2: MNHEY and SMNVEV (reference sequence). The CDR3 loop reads CASSISGGPYNEQFF.

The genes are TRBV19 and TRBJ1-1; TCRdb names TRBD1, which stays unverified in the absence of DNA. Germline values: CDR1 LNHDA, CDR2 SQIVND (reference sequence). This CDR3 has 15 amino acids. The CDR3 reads CASTPFDREDTEAFF.

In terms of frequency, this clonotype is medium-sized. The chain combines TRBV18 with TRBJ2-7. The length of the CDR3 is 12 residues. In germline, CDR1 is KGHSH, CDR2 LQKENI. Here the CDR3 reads CASSPGTYEQYF. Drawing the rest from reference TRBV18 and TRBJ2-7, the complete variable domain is NAGVMQNPRHLVRRRGQEARLRCSPMKGHSHVYWYRQLPEEGLKFMVYLQKENIIDESGMPKERFSAEFPKEGPSILRIQQVVRGDSAAYFCASSPGTYEQYFGPGTRLTVT.

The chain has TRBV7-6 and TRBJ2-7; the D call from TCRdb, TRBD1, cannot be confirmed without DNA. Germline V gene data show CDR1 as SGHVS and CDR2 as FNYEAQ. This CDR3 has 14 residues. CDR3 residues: CASSPGGRSYEQYF.

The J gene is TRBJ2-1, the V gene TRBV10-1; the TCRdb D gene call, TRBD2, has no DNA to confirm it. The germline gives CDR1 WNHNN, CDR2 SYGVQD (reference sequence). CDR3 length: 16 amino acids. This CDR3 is CASMVGPGLTYNEQFF.

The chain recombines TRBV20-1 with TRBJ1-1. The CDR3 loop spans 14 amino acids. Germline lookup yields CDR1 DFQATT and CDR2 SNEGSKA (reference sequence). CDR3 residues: CSARSAGPFRGAFF.

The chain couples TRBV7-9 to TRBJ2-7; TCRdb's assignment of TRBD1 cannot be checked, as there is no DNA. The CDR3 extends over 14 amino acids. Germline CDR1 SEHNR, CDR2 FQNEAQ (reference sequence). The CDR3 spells CASSSTGGNYEQYF.

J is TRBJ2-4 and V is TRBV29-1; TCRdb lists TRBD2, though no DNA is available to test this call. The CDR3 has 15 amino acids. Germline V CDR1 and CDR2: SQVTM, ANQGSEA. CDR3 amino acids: CSVDSGASAKNIQYF.

The CDR3 spells CAIGGLRQGLIEQYF. The chain recombines TRBV28 with TRBJ2-7; the TCRdb call, TRBD1, lacks DNA for checking. The germline CDR1 and CDR2 sequences are MDHEN and SYDVKM. The CDR3 contains 15 residues.

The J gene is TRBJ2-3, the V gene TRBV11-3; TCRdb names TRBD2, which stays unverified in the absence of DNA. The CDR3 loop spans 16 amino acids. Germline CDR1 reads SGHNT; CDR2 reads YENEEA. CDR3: CASSPTSGGFPDTQYF.

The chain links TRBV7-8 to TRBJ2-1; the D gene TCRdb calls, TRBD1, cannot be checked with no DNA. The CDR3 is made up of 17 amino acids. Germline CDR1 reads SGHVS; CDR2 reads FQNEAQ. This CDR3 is CASSFFMVSGGGNEQFF.

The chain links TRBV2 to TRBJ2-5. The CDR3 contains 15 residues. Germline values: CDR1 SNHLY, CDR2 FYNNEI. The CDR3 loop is CASSVRNEISETQYF.

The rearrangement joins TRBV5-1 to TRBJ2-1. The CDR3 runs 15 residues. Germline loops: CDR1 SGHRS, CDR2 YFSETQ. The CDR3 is CASSLASSSYNEQFF.